This record looks at one T cell receptor beta chain sequence and its context. Its specific antigen is unknown. Base qualities are missing; no much larger clone stands one base away. The data originate from a study of T cell clones after liver transplantation (dated by TCRdb to the late 2010s). General notes on the study: The samples were obtained from ITN030ST, a randomized trial that attempted immunosuppression withdrawal within 2 years after liver transplantation. Three of the eight recipients were HCV-positive; the others were transplanted for non-autoimmune, non-viral indications. No induction therapy was given to the subjects, and standard immunosuppression was administered until randomization at 12-24 months post-transplant. Donor-reactive T cell clones were identified by TCRbeta sequencing following a pre-transplant mixed lymphocyte reaction and were subsequently tracked in post-transplant blood. Blood samples were collected pre-transplant, pre-randomization before withdrawal, and post-randomization after either complete withdrawal or failed withdrawal. Tolerance was defined as complete immunosuppression withdrawal for at least one year with no rise in liver enzymes beyond twice the upper limit of normal. Third party-reactive TCRbeta sequences were also identified from pre-transplant MLRs to serve as an antigen-independent comparator for donor-reactive sequences. The study cohort included 8 liver transplant recipients, of whom 3 were classified as tolerant and 5 as non-tolerant.

Frozen genomic DNA underwent high-throughput TCRbeta CDR3 sequencing by immunoSEQ, including PCR amplification, mapping, bias correction and internal controls. As for the authors' bioinformatics: Productive rearrangements were kept, and unique TCRbeta sequences were defined by CDR3 nucleotide sequence plus V and J gene. A sequence counted as donor-reactive only if the sequence showed at least 5-fold expansion in CFSE-low cells compared with unstimulated pre-transplant cells and had a frequency of at least 0.01%. Per-subject minimum frequency thresholds, based on the lowest-template unstimulated sample, ensured at least 90% detection power. Jensen-Shannon divergence between the top 1000 TCRbeta sequences post-transplant and pre-transplant was used to measure repertoire turnover. Two-sided Fisher's exact tests were used to test for changes in the detection of donor-reactive sequences. TCRdb mirrors the immuneACCESS table, restricted to in-frame sequences. Some clones are absent from its copies; in checked studies, under half trace to an unresolved V gene, and the reason for the others is unknown. V and J calls and clone size are as listed in that table; D and trimming were resolved from the DNA. Within this sample are about 80,000 clones, with roughly 85% of them counted one time only. The ten largest account for under 0.6% of the sample.

Unstimulated PBMCs, after thawing, were stained for CD3, CD4 and CD8 and then FACS-sorted into CD3+CD4+ and CD3+CD8+ populations. Each of the 8 studied subjects was randomized to immunosuppression withdrawal. The Qiagen DNeasy Blood and Tissue Kit was used to isolate genomic DNA. General study outcomes and caveats: Low numbers of available donor cells limited the measurable donor-reactive repertoire in two subjects. The conclusions were preliminary, being limited by small, heterogeneous patient numbers and by non-standardized post-transplant time points. Since no allograft tissue specimens were available, donor-reactive T cells may have migrated into the graft instead of being deleted. In most of the 8 subjects, regardless of tolerance or HCV status, circulating donor-reactive CD4 TCRbeta sequences dropped significantly post-transplant. A greater decline was seen for donor-reactive sequences than for third party-reactive sequences, suggesting partial antigen-specific deletion unrelated to withdrawal success. Once repertoire turnover was taken into account, donor-reactive detection showed a significant reduction for CD4 in 7 of 8 subjects and for CD8 in 8 of 8.

V gives up 4 bases and J gives up 1 base, and the segment between their germline ends measures 11 bases. CDR1 SGHVS and CDR2 FNYEAQ were looked up in the germline V gene. Measured from the cysteine to the phenylalanine, the CDR3 is 14 residues long. Only CDR3 DNA is held: 42 bases, read in frame from base 1. The receptor chain draws on TRBV7-6 and TRBJ2-7, with the D gene call left open. The receptor comes from a human patient who received a liver transplant. Some T cells may have been brought in with the graft after a transplant. The source material was CD4+ T cells from blood, sampled around 42 months after liver transplant. CDR3 protein: CASSSNYGSYEQYF. The DNA sequence follows: TGTGCCAGCAGCTCCAACTACGGGTCCTACGAGCAGTACTTC.